This T cell receptor (beta chain) was sequenced during a study of T cell responses to AZD1222 COVID-19 vaccine. In regard to this clone: What it binds is unknown.

Data came from immunoSEQ multiplex PCR; TCRdb stores just in-frame clones and leaves some out. The table records over 85,000 clones, 85% to 95% of them present only once. Findings and caveats of the study: Donor demographics were predominantly white British with a female majority; clonal diversity may be underestimated. The breadth and depth of Spike-specific TCRs increased once two AZD1222 doses had been given. Mapped onto spike, vaccine-associated CD4 TCRs spanned it and were dominant at 160-218 and 743-854. Repertoires were collected only later (after the peak T cell response had occurred).

This material consisted of peripheral blood, taken 28 days after the second AZD1222 dose. The origin of this receptor is an adult who received the AZD1222 COVID-19 vaccine.

In nucleotides, the CDR3 is TGTGCCAGTACCTCGGGACAGGGATATGGCTACACCTTC. Translation gives CASTSGQGYGYTF. This sequence joins TRBV6-5 and TRBJ1-2; the match to TRBD1 covers 9 bases. The CDR3 is 13 amino acids. The germline gives CDR1 MNHEY, CDR2 SVGAGI. The V gene end was trimmed by 9 bases and the J gene end by 5 bases; junction bases not matched to a gene: 7.